The clone carrying this T cell receptor beta chain was picked up a small number of times. The entry originates in a study of T-cell reconstitution after alpha-beta-depleted transplantation in children. V was trimmed by 3 bases and J by 4 bases, leaving 24 bases between them. The CDR3 is made up of 17 amino acids. CDR1 DFQATT and CDR2 SNEGSKA come from the germline V gene (reference sequence). A TCRbeta library incorporating unique molecular identifiers was prepared. MiXCR was run by TCRdb on the PCR reads, yielding one entry per CDR3 protein. The sample records 350,000 to 450,000 distinct CDR3 sequences, 13% being singletons.

The material was PBMCs, obtained from the stem cell graft. The TCR sequence derives from a human donor who donated a stem cell graft to a child with Fanconi anemia. V usage is TRBV20-1 and J usage is TRBJ1-2; TRBD1 might be the D (5 bases). CDR3 protein: CSASAGAGGSRGYGYTF. CDR3 nucleotides: TGCAGTGCTAGCGCCGGGGCGGGGGGATCTAGGGGCTATGGCTACACCTTC.